This T cell receptor beta chain was captured by sequencing in a study of early T cells in non-severe SARS-CoV-2 infection. Across the whole study: Sequenced material consisted of bulk RNA (from unsorted whole blood), and chains were unpaired. Findings and limits, study-wide: The matching step, a VDJdb search, favored anti-spike CD8 responses and missed private and CD4 specificities.

Unique molecular identifiers were added to individual cDNA molecules. One entry per CDR3 protein, called by TCRdb with MiXCR from the 5' RACE reads. There are about 59,000 distinct CDR3 sequences in the sample; roughly 13% occur only once, and around a tenth lies in the top ten. As regards this clonotype: As yet, its antigen is unknown.

The CDR3 has 13 amino acids. V lost 3 bases, J lost 1 base, and 5 bases lay in between. Germline-derived CDR1 and CDR2 are SNHLY and FYNNEI. The sequencing used whole blood, collected at baseline. The chain is built from TRBV2 and TRBJ2-3; no clear D gene. The source is an adult who was a healthcare worker with PCR-confirmed SARS-CoV-2 infection or an uninfected control (not recorded which). The CDR3 spells CASSDVGTDTQYF. The CDR3 DNA sequence: TGTGCCAGCAGTGACGTCGGCACAGATACGCAGTATTTT.